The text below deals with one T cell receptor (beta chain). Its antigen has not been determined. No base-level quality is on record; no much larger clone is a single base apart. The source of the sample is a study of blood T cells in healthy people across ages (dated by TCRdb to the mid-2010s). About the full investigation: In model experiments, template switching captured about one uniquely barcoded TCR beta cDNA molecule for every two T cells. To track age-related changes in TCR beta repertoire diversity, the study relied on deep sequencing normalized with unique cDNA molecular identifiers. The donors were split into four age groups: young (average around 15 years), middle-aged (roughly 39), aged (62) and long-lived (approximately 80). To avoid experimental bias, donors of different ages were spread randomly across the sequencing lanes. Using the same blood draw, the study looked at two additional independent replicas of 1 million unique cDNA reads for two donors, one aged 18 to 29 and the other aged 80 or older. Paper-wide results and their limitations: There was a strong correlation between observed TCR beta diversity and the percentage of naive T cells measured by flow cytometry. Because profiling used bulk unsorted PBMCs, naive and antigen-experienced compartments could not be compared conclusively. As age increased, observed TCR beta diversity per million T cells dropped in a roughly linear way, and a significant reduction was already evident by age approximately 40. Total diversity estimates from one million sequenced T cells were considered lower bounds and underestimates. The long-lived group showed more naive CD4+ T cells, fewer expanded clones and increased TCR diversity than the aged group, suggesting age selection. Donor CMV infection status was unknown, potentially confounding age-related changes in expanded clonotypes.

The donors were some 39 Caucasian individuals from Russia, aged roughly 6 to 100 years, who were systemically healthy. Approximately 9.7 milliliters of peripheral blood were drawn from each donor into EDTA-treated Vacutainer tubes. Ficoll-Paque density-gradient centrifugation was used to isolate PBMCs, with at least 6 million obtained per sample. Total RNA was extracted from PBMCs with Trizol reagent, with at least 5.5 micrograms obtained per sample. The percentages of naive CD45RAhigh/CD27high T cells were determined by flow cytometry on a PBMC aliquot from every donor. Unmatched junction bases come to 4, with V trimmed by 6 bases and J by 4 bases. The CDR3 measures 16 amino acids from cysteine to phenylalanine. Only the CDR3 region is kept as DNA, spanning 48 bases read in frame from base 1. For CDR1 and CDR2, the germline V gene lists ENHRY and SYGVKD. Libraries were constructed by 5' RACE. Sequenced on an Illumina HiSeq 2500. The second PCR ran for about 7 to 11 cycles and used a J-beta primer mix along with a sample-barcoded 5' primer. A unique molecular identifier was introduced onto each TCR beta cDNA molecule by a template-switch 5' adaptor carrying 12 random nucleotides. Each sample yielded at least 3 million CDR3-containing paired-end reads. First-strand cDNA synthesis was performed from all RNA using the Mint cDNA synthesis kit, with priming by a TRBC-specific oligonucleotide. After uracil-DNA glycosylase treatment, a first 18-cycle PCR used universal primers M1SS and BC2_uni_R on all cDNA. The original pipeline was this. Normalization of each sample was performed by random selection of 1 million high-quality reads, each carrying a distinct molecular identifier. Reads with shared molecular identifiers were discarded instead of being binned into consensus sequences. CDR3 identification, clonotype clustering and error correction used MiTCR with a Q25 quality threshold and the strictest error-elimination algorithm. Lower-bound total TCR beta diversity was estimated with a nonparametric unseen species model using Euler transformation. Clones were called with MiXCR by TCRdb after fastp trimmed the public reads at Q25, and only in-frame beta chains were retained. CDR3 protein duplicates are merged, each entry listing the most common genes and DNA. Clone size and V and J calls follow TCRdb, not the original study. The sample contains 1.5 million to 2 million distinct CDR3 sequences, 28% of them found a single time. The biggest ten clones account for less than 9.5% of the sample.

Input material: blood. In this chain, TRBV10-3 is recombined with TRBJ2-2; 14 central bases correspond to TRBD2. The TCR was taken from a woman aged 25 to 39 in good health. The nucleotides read TGTGCCATCAGCGGGACTAGCGGGGGTGGCACCGGGGAGCTGTTTTTT. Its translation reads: CAISGTSGGGTGELFF.